What follows are 3 T cell receptor beta chains derived from one specimen sequenced in a study of cytomegalovirus exposure and HLA in healthy donors. PCR employed 60 Vbeta and 13 Jbeta primers. This table comes from immunoSEQ multiplex PCR, and its TCRdb copy is limited to in-frame clones, with some not included. The sample has about 130,000 clones; 82% are singletons. Sequenced sample: PBMCs. The receptors originated from a male donor in good health and CMV-seropositive.

This clone has more than one count but fewer than ten. One junction end disagrees with the germline gene, perhaps due to a read error. This chain links TRBV10-1 with TRBJ2-7; TRBD2 is a possible D gene (5 bases). CDR3 size: 12 residues. Germline values: CDR1 WNHNN, CDR2 SYGVQD (reference sequence). For the CDR3, the DNA is TGCGCCAGCAGTGAGCCTACGGGCGGGCAGAACTTC. It specifies CASSEPTGGQNF.

This chain connects TRBV14 to TRBJ2-7; D remains unclear. This CDR3 is 18 amino acids long. V was clipped by 1 base and J by 2 bases, with 21 bases between them. Germline V lookup: CDR1 SGHDN, CDR2 FVKESK. The CDR3 spells CASSQGAIGLQSAYEQYF. CDR3 DNA sequence: TGTGCCAGCAGCCAAGGCGCGATCGGCCTGCAGAGCGCCTACGAGCAGTACTTC. Filled out from reference TRBV14 and TRBJ2-7, the complete variable domain reads EAGVTQFPSHSVIEKGQTVTLRCDPISGHDNLYWYRRVMGKEIKFLLHFVKESKQDESGMPNNRFLAERTGGTYSTLKVQPAELEDSGVYFCASSQGAIGLQSAYEQYFGPGTRLTVT.

The chain uses TRBV19 and TRBJ2-5; TRBD2 matches 10 bases. CDR1 LNHDA and CDR2 SQIVND come from the germline V gene (reference sequence). Trimming cost V 7 bases and J 3 bases; bases outside gene matches: 17. The CDR3 contains 18 residues. CDR3 in amino acids: CASTRGWISGRTEETQYF. CDR3 nucleotide sequence: TGTGCCAGTACCCGAGGTTGGATTAGCGGGAGGACGGAAGAGACCCAGTACTTC.